This TCR beta chain derives from a study of blood T cell repertoires in COVID-19 (TCRdb year 2020). Concerning the study at large: Samples from collaborators originated in the United States, Italy and Spain and spanned both the acute and convalescent phases of COVID-19. The prospective study material was composed of cDNA or gDNA derived from T cells, B-cell-depleted T cells, or PBMCs. The dataset comprised deeply sampled blood TCRbeta repertoires from subjects exposed to, actively infected with, or recovered from COVID-19. The repertoires were made available in a free public database intended to serve as a resource for research on the immune response to SARS-CoV-2. Samples were obtained from the ongoing ImmuneRACE study (first 160 participants) and from over 1,000 subjects provided by 6 global collaborators. The sample metadata nearly always contained a de-identified subject ID, COVID-19 status, age in years and sex. Where available, HLA class I and class II types were obtained from metadata supplied by the sample provider rather than from assay-based typing. Broader findings and caveats from the paper: The amount of clinical and demographic metadata varied by source and participant and was provided uncurated.

Turning to this clone: It lacks a known antigen. No base quality information exists; no much larger clone differs at one position.

In the prospective study, participants were 18 to 89 years old, resided in 25 or so geographic areas of the United States, and were enrolled through a virtual design. Cohort assignment in the prospective study relied on participant-reported clinical history from a screening survey and a study questionnaire. Recovered participants in ImmuneRACE Cohort 3 were defined as having two consecutive negative NP/OP PCR tests, clearance from a healthcare professional, or resolution of symptoms. Mobile phlebotomists in the prospective study collected whole blood, serum and a nasopharyngeal or oropharyngeal swab from every participant. Participants in the prospective study had the option to provide additional blood draws and questionnaires over an approximately 2-month period. Prospective study blood samples were shipped either frozen or at room temperature before DNA extraction. TCRbeta CDR3 regions were amplified from genomic DNA using the immunoSEQ Assay, a bias-controlled multiplex PCR. In the authors' own workflow: The number of nucleated cells in each sample was estimated from the amplification of reference gene primers within the assay. To quantify the absolute abundance of each unique TCRbeta CDR3 rearrangement, sequence reads were collapsed and filtered. For each sample, productive Simpson clonality was calculated as the square root of Simpson's diversity index over productive rearrangements. TCRdb obtained this table from immuneACCESS and retained in-frame rearrangements with V and J assigned. These tables miss some clones; where compared with another copy, unresolved V genes account for less than half of the shortfall, and the remainder is unexplained. V and J calls and clone size are given by that table; D and trimming were obtained from the DNA. Within this sample are 150,000 to 200,000 clones, with 80% to 90% of them counted one time only. The ten largest clones capture about 8.1% of the sample.

Material: PBMCs or T cells enriched from blood (not recorded which). This TCR was recovered from a woman aged 18-29 years who had recovered from COVID-19.

The CDR3 protein: CASSVTGDGYTF. In nucleotide form, the sequence is TGTGCCAGCAGTGTGACAGGGGATGGCTACACCTTC. The rearrangement joined TRBV2 to TRBJ1-2; 8 bases in the junction line up with TRBD1. V is cut back by 4 bases and J by 6 bases, with 1 base in the junction unmatched. For CDR1 and CDR2, the germline V gene lists SNHLY and FYNNEI. Reading from cysteine to phenylalanine, the CDR3 counts 12 amino acids. CDR3 DNA only is kept here, 36 bases in frame from base 1.